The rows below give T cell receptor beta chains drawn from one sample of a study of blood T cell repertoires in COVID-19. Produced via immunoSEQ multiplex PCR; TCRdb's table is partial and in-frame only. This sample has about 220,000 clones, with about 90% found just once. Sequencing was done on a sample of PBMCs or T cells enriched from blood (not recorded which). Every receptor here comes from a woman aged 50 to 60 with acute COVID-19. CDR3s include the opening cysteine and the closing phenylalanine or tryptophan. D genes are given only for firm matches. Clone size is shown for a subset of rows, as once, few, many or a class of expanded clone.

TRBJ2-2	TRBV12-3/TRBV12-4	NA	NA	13	CASSVVNTGELFF	TGTGCCAGCAGCGTTGTGAACACCGGGGAGCTGTTTTTT
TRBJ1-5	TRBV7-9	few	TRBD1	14	CASSSGTGNQPQHF	TGTGCCAGCAGCTCGGGGACAGGTAATCAGCCCCAGCATTTT
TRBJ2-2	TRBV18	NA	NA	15	CASSARGIGTGELFF	TGTGCCAGCTCCGCGAGGGGGATTGGCACCGGGGAGCTGTTTTTT
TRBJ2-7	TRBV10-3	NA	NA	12	CATGQSFYEQYF	TGTGCCACTGGACAGTCATTCTACGAGCAGTACTTC
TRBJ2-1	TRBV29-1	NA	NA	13	CSVDQGSHNEQFF	TGCAGCGTTGATCAGGGTTCCCACAATGAGCAGTTCTTC
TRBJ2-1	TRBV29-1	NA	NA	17	CSVEEWRDPPGVNEQFF	TGCAGCGTTGAAGAGTGGCGGGACCCACCTGGGGTCAATGAGCAGTTCTTC
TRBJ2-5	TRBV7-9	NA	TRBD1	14	CASTLGTAEETQYF	TGTGCCAGCACCCTCGGGACAGCAGAAGAGACCCAGTACTTC
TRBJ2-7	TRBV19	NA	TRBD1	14	CASSLGQGYYEQYF	TGTGCCAGTAGTCTGGGACAGGGGTACTACGAGCAGTACTTC
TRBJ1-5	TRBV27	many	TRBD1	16	CASSLLGGGNNQPQHF	TGTGCCAGCAGTTTATTAGGAGGGGGCAACAATCAGCCCCAGCATTTT
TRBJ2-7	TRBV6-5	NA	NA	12	CASRGLSYEQYF	TGTGCCAGCAGGGGGCTCTCCTACGAGCAGTACTTC
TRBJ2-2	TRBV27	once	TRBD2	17	CASSLSTGTRNTGELFF	TGTGCCAGCAGTCTCTCGACCGGGACTAGGAACACCGGGGAGCTGTTTTTT
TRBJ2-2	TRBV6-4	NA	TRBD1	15	CASSITGAGTGELFF	TGTGCCAGCAGCATAACAGGGGCCGGCACCGGGGAGCTGTTTTTT
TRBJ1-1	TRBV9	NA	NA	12	CASSVDGGEAFF	TGTGCCAGCAGCGTAGATGGGGGGGAAGCTTTCTTT
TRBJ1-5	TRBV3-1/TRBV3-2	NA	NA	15	CASSQQGFSNQPQHF	TGTGCCAGCAGCCAACAGGGATTTAGCAATCAGCCCCAGCATTTT
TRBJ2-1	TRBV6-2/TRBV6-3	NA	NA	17	CASNPRVRQSSYNEQFF	TGTGCCAGCAACCCGAGAGTTCGACAGAGCTCCTACAATGAGCAGTTCTTC
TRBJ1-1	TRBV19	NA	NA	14	CASSRGSMNTEAFF	TGTGCCAGTAGCCGAGGCAGTATGAACACTGAAGCTTTCTTT
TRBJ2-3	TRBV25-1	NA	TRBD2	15	CANEKLAGGADTQYF	TGTGCCAACGAAAAACTAGCGGGAGGTGCAGATACGCAGTATTTT
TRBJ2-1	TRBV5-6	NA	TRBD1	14	CASSPGQGRNEQFF	TGTGCCAGCAGCCCGGGACAGGGGAGGAATGAGCAGTTCTTC
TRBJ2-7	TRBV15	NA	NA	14	CATSIQDKTYEQYF	TGTGCCACCAGCATCCAGGACAAAACCTACGAGCAGTACTTC
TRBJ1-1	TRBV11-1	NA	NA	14	CASSLGRGNTEAFF	TGTGCCAGCAGCTTGGGGAGGGGGAACACTGAAGCTTTCTTT
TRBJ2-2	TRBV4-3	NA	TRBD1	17	CASSQDQGALDTGELFF	TGCGCCAGCAGCCAAGATCAGGGGGCATTGGACACCGGGGAGCTGTTTTTT
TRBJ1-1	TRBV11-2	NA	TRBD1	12	CASGGQGFMAFF	TGTGCCAGCGGGGGACAGGGGTTTATGGCTTTCTTT
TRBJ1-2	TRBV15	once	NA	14	CATSRDLASYGYTF	TGTGCCACCAGCAGAGATTTGGCCAGCTATGGCTACACCTTC
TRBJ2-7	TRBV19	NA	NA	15	CASSIGSGSSYEQYF	TGTGCCAGTAGTATTGGTAGCGGTAGCTCCTACGAGCAGTACTTC
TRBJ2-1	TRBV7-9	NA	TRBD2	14	CASQLAGSYNEQFF	TGTGCCAGCCAACTAGCGGGCTCCTACAATGAGCAGTTCTTC
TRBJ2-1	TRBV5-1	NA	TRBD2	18	CASSPGTSGRANIYEQFF	TGCGCCAGCAGCCCCGGGACTAGCGGGAGGGCCAATATCTATGAGCAGTTCTTC
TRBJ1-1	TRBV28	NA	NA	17	CASSLLSVWGVDTEAFF	TGTGCCAGCAGTTTATTGTCCGTTTGGGGCGTGGACACTGAAGCTTTCTTT
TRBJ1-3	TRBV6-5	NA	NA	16	CASSLPKGGSGNTIYF	TGTGCCAGCAGTTTGCCTAAAGGGGGCTCTGGAAACACCATATATTTT
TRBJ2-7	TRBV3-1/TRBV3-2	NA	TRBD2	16	CASSPPTSGRAYEQYF	TGTGCCAGCAGCCCACCGACTAGCGGGAGGGCCTACGAGCAGTACTTC
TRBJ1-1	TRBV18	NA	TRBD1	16	CASSPTSQGAQGEAFF	TGTGCCAGCTCACCGACGAGCCAGGGGGCGCAGGGTGAAGCTTTCTTT
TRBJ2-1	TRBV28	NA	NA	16	CASNPYLGYSGNEQFF	TGTGCCAGCAACCCCTATTTGGGGTATTCGGGAAATGAGCAGTTCTTC
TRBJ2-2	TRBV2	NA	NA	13	CASSVRGTGELFF	TGTGCCAGCAGTGTAAGGGGGACCGGGGAGCTGTTTTTT
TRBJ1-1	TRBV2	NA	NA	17	CASSEVRAGGMNTEAFF	TGTGCCAGCAGTGAAGTTCGGGCTGGAGGAATGAACACTGAAGCTTTCTTT
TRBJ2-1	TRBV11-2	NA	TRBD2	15	CASSLLAGGYNEQFF	TGTGCCAGCAGCTTACTAGCGGGAGGTTACAATGAGCAGTTCTTC
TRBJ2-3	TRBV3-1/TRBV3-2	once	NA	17	CASSQAGLRPSTDTQYF	TGTGCCAGCAGCCAAGCGGGGTTACGACCTAGCACAGATACGCAGTATTTT
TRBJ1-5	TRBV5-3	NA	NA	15	CARTLGAPDGQPQHF	TGTGCCAGAACCCTAGGGGCCCCGGACGGTCAGCCCCAGCATTTT
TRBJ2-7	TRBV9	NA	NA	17	CASSVAPFGGRPYEQYF	TGTGCCAGCAGCGTAGCCCCCTTCGGGGGGCGGCCCTACGAGCAGTACTTC